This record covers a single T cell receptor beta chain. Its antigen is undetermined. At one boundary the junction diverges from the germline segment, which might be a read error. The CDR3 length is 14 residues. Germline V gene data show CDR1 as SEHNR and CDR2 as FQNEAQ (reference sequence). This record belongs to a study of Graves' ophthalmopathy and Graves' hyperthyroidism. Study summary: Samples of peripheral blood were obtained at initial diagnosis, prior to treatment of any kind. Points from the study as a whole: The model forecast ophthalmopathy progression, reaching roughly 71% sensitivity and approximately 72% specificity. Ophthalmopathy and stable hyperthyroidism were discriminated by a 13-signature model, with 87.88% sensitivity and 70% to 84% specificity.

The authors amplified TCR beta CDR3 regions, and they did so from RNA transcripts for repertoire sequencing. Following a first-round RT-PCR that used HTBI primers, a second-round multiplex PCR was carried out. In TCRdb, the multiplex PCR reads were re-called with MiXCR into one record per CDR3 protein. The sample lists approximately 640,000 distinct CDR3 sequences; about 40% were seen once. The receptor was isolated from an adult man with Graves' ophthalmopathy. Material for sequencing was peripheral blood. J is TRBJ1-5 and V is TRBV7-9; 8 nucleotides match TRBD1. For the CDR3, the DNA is TGCGCCAGCAGCCAACCAGGGGGCGGTCAGCCCCAGCATTTT. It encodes CASSQPGGGQPQHF. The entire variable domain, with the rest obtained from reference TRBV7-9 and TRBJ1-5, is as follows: DTGVSQNPRHKITKRGQNVTFRCDPISEHNRLYWYRQTLGQGPEFLTYFQNEAQLEKSRLLSDRFSAERPKGSFSTLEIQRTEQGDSAMYLCASSQPGGGQPQHFGDGTRLSIL.